This paragraph covers one T cell receptor beta chain sequence. This sample is part of a study of shared clonotypes between healthy human individuals. V dropped 2 bases and J dropped 6 bases, with 11 bases sitting between them. CDR3 length: 12 amino acids. The germline CDR1 and CDR2 sequences are SQVTM and ANQGSEA. Only in-frame clones appear in the TCRdb table, and some are missing; sequencing was by immunoSEQ multiplex PCR. This sample has roughly 2.1 million clones, with just over 90% found just once. Naive CD8 cells comprised CD45RO-negative, CCR7-positively selected cells, excluding terminally differentiated effector memory CD45RA+ cells.

Sequencing was done on a sample of naive CD8+ T cells from PBMCs. This clonotype was obtained from a man aged 18 to 30 in good health. Some clones in this sample may be carry-over from other donors' samples. The J gene is TRBJ2-7, the V gene TRBV29-1; D is tentatively TRBD1 or TRBD2 (5 bases each). The CDR3 DNA is TGCAGCGTTGAACGGATTGGGGGCGAGCAGTACTTC. Translating it yields CSVERIGGEQYF.